The clone carrying this TCR beta chain was seen only a few times. The protocol was immunoSEQ multiplex PCR, while the TCRdb copy is restricted to in-frame clones and leaves out a portion. The sample carries around 250,000 clones, roughly 83% recorded once. This entry comes from a study of blood T cell repertoires in COVID-19. Study-wide background: Researchers got acute and convalescent COVID-19 samples from the United States, Italy and Spain.

V dropped 5 bases and J dropped 5; count of bases not matched to a gene: 5. The CDR3 totals 12 residues. The germline CDR1 and CDR2 sequences are SQVTM and ANQGSEA. This TCR was recovered from an older man with acute or convalescent COVID-19. The sample was peripheral blood. The genes are TRBV29-1 and TRBJ1-1, with 7 positions matching TRBD1. CDR3 coding DNA: TGCAGCGTTCTGACAGGGTATACTGAAGCTTTCTTT. Protein product: CSVLTGYTEAFF.